A selection of T cell receptor beta chains follows, all from one sample in a study of CD8 T cells in Susac syndrome. MiXCR was run by TCRdb on the immunoSEQ multiplex PCR reads, yielding one entry per CDR3 protein. The data show about 83,000 distinct CDR3 sequences, approximately 95% seen once. Sequences were obtained from CD8+ T cells from PBMCs. The receptors were sampled from a human donor with Susac syndrome. CDR3s include the opening cysteine and the closing phenylalanine or tryptophan. Each record gives: CDR3 length, D gene, V gene, J gene, CDR3 protein, CDR3 DNA. The D gene is left open where the match is weak.

CDR3 length: 13
D gene: TRBD2
V gene: TRBV20-1
J gene: TRBJ2-1
CDR3 protein: CSARTSEYNEQFF
CDR3 DNA: TGCAGTGCTAGAACTAGCGAATACAATGAGCAGTTCTTC

CDR3 length: 17
D gene: TRBD2
V gene: TRBV13
J gene: TRBJ2-1
CDR3 protein: CASSLGAGGPGYNEQFF
CDR3 DNA: TGTGCCAGCAGCTTAGGAGCGGGAGGGCCGGGGTACAATGAGCAGTTCTTC

CDR3 length: 14
D gene: TRBD1
V gene: TRBV29-1
J gene: TRBJ1-2
CDR3 protein: CSIPGQGALYGYTF
CDR3 DNA: TGCAGCATACCGGGACAGGGGGCCTTGTATGGCTACACCTTC

CDR3 length: 14
D gene: TRBD2
V gene: TRBV30
J gene: TRBJ2-7
CDR3 protein: CAWSPSGSTYEQYF
CDR3 DNA: TGTGCCTGGAGTCCCAGCGGGAGCACCTACGAGCAGTACTTC

CDR3 length: 15
D gene: .
V gene: TRBV7-9
J gene: TRBJ1-2
CDR3 protein: CASSLAGDSRYGYTF
CDR3 DNA: TGTGCCAGCAGCTTAGCCGGAGACAGCCGCTATGGCTACACCTTC

CDR3 length: 13
D gene: .
V gene: TRBV28
J gene: TRBJ2-7
CDR3 protein: CASSTGFLYEQYF
CDR3 DNA: TGTGCCAGCAGTACAGGGTTCCTCTACGAGCAGTACTTC

CDR3 length: 19
D gene: TRBD2
V gene: TRBV4-3
J gene: TRBJ2-7
CDR3 protein: CASSQDFLGLAGAEHEQYF
CDR3 DNA: TGCGCCAGCAGCCAAGATTTCTTGGGACTAGCGGGCGCTGAGCACGAGCAGTACTTC

CDR3 length: 14
D gene: TRBD1
V gene: TRBV9
J gene: TRBJ1-1
CDR3 protein: CASSAEQGATEAFF
CDR3 DNA: TGTGCCAGCAGCGCCGAACAGGGGGCCACTGAAGCTTTCTTT

CDR3 length: 14
D gene: .
V gene: TRBV12-3/TRBV12-4
J gene: TRBJ2-5
CDR3 protein: CASSLFRVQETQYF
CDR3 DNA: TGTGCCAGCAGTTTGTTTAGAGTGCAAGAGACCCAGTACTTC

CDR3 length: 20
D gene: TRBD2
V gene: TRBV11-1
J gene: TRBJ2-1
CDR3 protein: CASSLPSGLAGGSSYNEQFF
CDR3 DNA: TGTGCCAGCAGCTTACCGTCGGGACTAGCGGGAGGGAGCTCCTACAATGAGCAGTTCTTC